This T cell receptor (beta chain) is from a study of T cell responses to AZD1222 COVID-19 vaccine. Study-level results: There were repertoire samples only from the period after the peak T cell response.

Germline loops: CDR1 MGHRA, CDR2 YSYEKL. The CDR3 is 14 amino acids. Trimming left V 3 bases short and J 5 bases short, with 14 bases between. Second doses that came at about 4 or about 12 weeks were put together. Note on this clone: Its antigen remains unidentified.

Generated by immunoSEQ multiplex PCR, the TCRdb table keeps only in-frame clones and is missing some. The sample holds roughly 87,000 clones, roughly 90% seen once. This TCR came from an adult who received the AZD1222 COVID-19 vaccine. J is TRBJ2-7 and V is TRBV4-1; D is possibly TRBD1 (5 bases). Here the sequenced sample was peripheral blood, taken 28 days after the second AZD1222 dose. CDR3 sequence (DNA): TGCGCCAGCAGCCATCAGGGCCCATGGGACGAGCAGTACTTC. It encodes CASSHQGPWDEQYF.